One and the same sample provided the 32 T cell receptor beta chains below, sequenced in a study of radiotherapy plus CTLA-4 blockade in lung cancer. Assay used: immunoSEQ multiplex PCR; TCRdb lists only in-frame clones, some missing. The sample includes about 87,000 clones, about 87% of them seen just once. The material was peripheral blood, obtained from a patient treated with radiotherapy plus ipilimumab. Source of these receptors: a human donor with non-small cell lung cancer that progressed on radiotherapy plus ipilimumab.

The V gene is TRBV4-1, the J gene TRBJ2-2; the D gene could be TRBD1 or TRBD2 (5 bases each). V was cut by 6 bases and J by 0 bases, with 11 bases left in between. The CDR3 has 15 amino acids. Germline lookup yields CDR1 MGHRA and CDR2 YSYEKL. As DNA, the CDR3 is TGCGCCAGCAGTCGAGGGGATTCGAACACCGGGGAGCTGTTTTTT. Translated, it gives CASSRGDSNTGELFF.

J is TRBJ1-1 and V is TRBV29-1, with D possibly matching TRBD1 (6 bases). CDR1 is SQVTM and CDR2 is ANQGSEA in the germline V gene. Trimming pared 5 bases from V and 4 bases from J, leaving 14 bases between. CDR3 length: 13 residues. CDR3 sequence: CSVMGLDSTEAFF. CDR3 DNA sequence: TGCAGCGTTATGGGGTTGGACAGCACTGAAGCTTTCTTT.

This chain uses TRBV7-2 with TRBJ2-7; D possibly corresponds to TRBD2 (5 bases). The V gene's germline CDR1 is SGHTA and CDR2 FQGNSA. The CDR3 is 13 amino acids. The V gene lost 1 base and the J gene lost 3 bases, with 7 bases spanning the gap. The CDR3 is CASSLGRVYEQYF. The CDR3 DNA is TGTGCCAGCAGCTTAGGGCGGGTCTACGAGCAGTACTTC.

The chain carries TRBV9 and TRBJ1-3; TRBD1 might be the D (6 bases). The germline V gene encodes CDR1 SGDLS and CDR2 YYNGEE. V was shortened by 4 bases and J by 0 bases, with 14 bases between the two germline ends. The CDR3 covers 16 residues. CDR3 in DNA: TGTGCCAGCAGCACTAAAACAGGGTACTCTGGAAACACCATATATTTT. This sequence encodes CASSTKTGYSGNTIYF.

The genes are TRBV7-9 and TRBJ1-5, with TRBD1 matching over 7 bases. V gave up 2 bases and J gave up 3 bases; unmatched junction bases: 4. Germline CDR1 SEHNR, CDR2 FQNEAQ (reference sequence). The length of the CDR3 is 15 residues. In DNA, the CDR3 is TGTGCCAGCAGCTTAAGCAGGGGGGTCAATCAGCCCCAGCATTTT. This encodes CASSLSRGVNQPQHF.

The chain uses TRBV10-3 and TRBJ1-2, with TRBD1 identical over 7 bases. V lost 6 bases to trimming and J lost 4 bases; unmatched junction nucleotides: 2. Per germline, CDR1 ENHRY and CDR2 SYGVKD. The CDR3 consists of 12 residues. The CDR3 loop reads CAISRDSYGYTF. Here the CDR3 DNA reads TGTGCCATCAGCCGGGACAGCTATGGCTACACCTTC.

The chain recombines TRBV4-1 with TRBJ2-2, with D possibly matching TRBD2 (6 bases). Germline assignment: CDR1 MGHRA and CDR2 YSYEKL. The V and J ends lost 6 bases and 7 bases respectively, with 12 bases between them. The length of the CDR3 is 13 residues. This chain's CDR3 is CASSKSGSGELFF. The CDR3 DNA sequence: TGCGCCAGCAGTAAATCCGGGAGCGGGGAGCTGTTTTTT.

This clone showed up just once. This chain joins TRBV15 and TRBJ2-1; 10 nucleotides align to TRBD2. This CDR3 is built from 16 residues. Trimming cost V 1 base and J 8 bases; bases outside gene matches: 8. The germline gives CDR1 LNHNV, CDR2 YYDKDF (reference sequence). The CDR3 spells CATSRVLLAGEDEQFF. CDR3 sequence (DNA): TGTGCCACCAGCAGAGTTCTTCTAGCGGGAGAGGATGAGCAGTTCTTC.

The V and J genes are TRBV5-1 and TRBJ2-1; D perhaps matches TRBD1 (6 bases). The CDR3 totals 15 residues. V dropped 4 bases and J dropped 4 bases, with 15 bases sitting between them. The germline V gene has CDR1 SGHRS and CDR2 YFSETQ. Written as DNA, the CDR3 is TGCGCCAGCAGCCGACCTGGGACAAGTTACAATGAGCAGTTCTTC. The encoded protein is CASSRPGTSYNEQFF.

The chain carries TRBV11-3 and TRBJ2-1, with 9 positions matching TRBD1. The CDR3 consists of 17 residues. The germline CDR1 and CDR2 sequences are SGHNT and YENEEA. The ends lost 2 bases at V and 6 bases at J; junction bases unmatched: 11. In nucleotides, the CDR3 is TGTGCCAGCAGCTTATTTGGCTTTACAGGGGGCCTCAATGAGCAGTTCTTC. This encodes CASSLFGFTGGLNEQFF.

The CDR3 DNA reads as TGTGCCATCAGTGCTGACTCCTACAATGAGCAGTTCTTC. Its translation is CAISADSYNEQFF. The chain combines TRBV10-3 with TRBJ2-1, with D unclear. Germline CDR1 ENHRY, CDR2 SYGVKD. The CDR3 spans 13 residues. V was clipped by 4 bases and J by 0 bases, with 4 bases between them.

The chain recombines TRBV28 with TRBJ1-2; tentative D call: TRBD1 (5 bases). CDR3 length: 12 residues. V gave up 3 bases and J gave up 8 bases, with 10 bases separating them. Germline V CDR1 and CDR2: MDHEN, SYDVKM. CDR3 sequence: CASSFWGRGYTF. CDR3 DNA sequence: TGTGCCAGCAGTTTTTGGGGGAGGGGCTACACCTTC.

V gene TRBV2 combines with J gene TRBJ1-3; D is possibly TRBD1 (6 bases). The germline V gene encodes CDR1 SNHLY and CDR2 FYNNEI. Trimming left V 5 bases short and J 4 bases short, with 12 bases between. The CDR3 spans 14 residues. CDR3 sequence (DNA): TGTGCCAGCAGTCTCAGGGGCTCCGGAAACACCATATATTTT. It codes for CASSLRGSGNTIYF. Full variable domain (missing parts from reference TRBV2 and TRBJ1-3): EPEVTQTPSHQVTQMGQEVILRCVPISNHLYFYWYRQILGQKVEFLVSFYNNEISEKSEIFDDQFSVERPDGSNFTLKIRSTKLEDSAMYFCASSLRGSGNTIYFGEGSWLTVV.

The V and J genes are TRBV7-9 and TRBJ2-1; 7 bases line up with TRBD1. The CDR3 has 14 residues. The trim removed 7 bases at V and 6 bases at J, leaving 9 bases unmatched. Germline CDR1 SEHNR, CDR2 FQNEAQ (reference sequence). The CDR3 reads CASTRAGGLNEQFF. The CDR3 DNA sequence: TGTGCCAGCACCCGGGCAGGGGGTCTCAATGAGCAGTTCTTC.

This clone was seen a handful of times. The chain employs TRBV21-1 and TRBJ2-1; the table's D call TRBD2 went unverified against the DNA. TRBV21-1 is shown as a pseudogene. This CDR3 is built from 15 residues. The CDR3 nucleotides read TGTGCCAGCAGCAAACAGTGCCGCGGCCACAATGAGCAGTTCTTC. Translation: CASSKQCRGHNEQFF.

J is TRBJ1-1 and V is TRBV7-3, with TRBD1 matching 8 bases. CDR1 SGHTA and CDR2 FQGTGA come from the germline V gene. Trimming at V came to 5 bases and at J to 6 bases, leaving 8 bases not matched to a gene. The CDR3 length is 14 residues. CDR3 protein: CASSPGQGVAEAFF. Written as DNA, the CDR3 is TGTGCCAGCAGCCCAGGACAGGGAGTCGCTGAAGCTTTCTTT. Based on the CDR3 plus reference TRBV7-3 and TRBJ1-1, the full variable domain is GAGVSQTPSNKVTEKGKYVELRCDPISGHTALYWYRQSLGQGPEFLIYFQGTGAADDSGLPNDRFFAVRPEGSVSTLKIQRTERGDSAVYLCASSPGQGVAEAFFGQGTRLTVV.

Of note for this clone: In the same sample, other DNA sequences code for this CDR3. V gene TRBV18 combines with J gene TRBJ2-2; possibly TRBD1 or TRBD2 for D (5 bases each). Deletions cut 4 bases from V and 6 bases from J, with 21 bases between. CDR1 is KGHSH and CDR2 is LQKENI in the germline V gene. The CDR3 is 17 residues long. DNA for the CDR3: TGTGCCAGCTCACTAAACGGTGTGGGGGAGCGTTCCGGGGAGCTGTTTTTT. Encoded protein: CASSLNGVGERSGELFF.

The chain carries TRBV4-2 and TRBJ1-1; TRBD1 might be the D (6 bases). The CDR3 spans 14 residues. V was shortened by 6 bases and J by 0 bases, with 11 bases between the two germline ends. Germline V CDR1 and CDR2: LGHNA, YNFKEQ. The chain's CDR3 is CASRQGIMNTEAFF. CDR3 DNA sequence: TGTGCCAGCAGGCAGGGGATAATGAACACTGAAGCTTTCTTT.

This chain connects TRBV6-6 to TRBJ1-4; TRBD1 agrees at 10 bases. The ends lost 4 bases at V and 7 bases at J; junction bases unmatched: 6. CDR3 length equals 15 residues. Germline loops: CDR1 MNHNY, CDR2 SVGAGI (reference sequence). This CDR3 reads CASSSGTGAVEKLFF. DNA for the CDR3: TGTGCCAGCAGTTCGGGGACAGGGGCCGTTGAAAAACTGTTTTTT.

V is TRBV5-1 and J is TRBJ1-3; tentative D call: TRBD1 (5 bases). V was clipped by 7 bases and J by 0 bases, with 14 bases between them. Germline V lookup: CDR1 SGHRS, CDR2 YFSETQ. This CDR3 is built from 15 residues. The CDR3 spells CASGLTGSSGNTIYF. The CDR3 coding sequence is TGCGCCAGCGGCCTTACAGGTAGCTCTGGAAACACCATATATTTT.

The chain links TRBV7-2 to TRBJ2-1; TRBD1 aligns across 10 bases. Losses at the gene ends were 5 bases for V and 0 bases for J; bases not matched to a gene: 13. The CDR3 length is 19 residues. Germline loops: CDR1 SGHTA, CDR2 FQGNSA. In DNA, the CDR3 is TGTGCCAGCAGCCCACGTCCCGGGACAGGGGCCATCTCCTACAATGAGCAGTTCTTC. Translating gives CASSPRPGTGAISYNEQFF. The full variable domain, completed using reference TRBV7-2 and TRBJ2-1, is GAGVSQSPSNKVTEKGKDVELRCDPISGHTALYWYRQSLGQGLEFLIYFQGNSAPDKSGLPSDRFSAERTGGSVSTLTIQRTQQEDSAVYLCASSPRPGTGAISYNEQFFGPGTRLTVL.

J is TRBJ2-7 and V is TRBV18; 9 nucleotides line up with TRBD1. The germline gives CDR1 KGHSH, CDR2 LQKENI. The CDR3 runs to 15 residues. Trimming took 4 bases from V and 6 from J; bases not matched to a gene: 10. CDR3: CASSLGTGFSPEQYF. The CDR3 DNA reads TGTGCCAGCTCACTAGGGACAGGGTTCTCTCCCGAGCAGTACTTC. Variable domain in full (rest from reference TRBV18 and TRBJ2-7): NAGVMQNPRHLVRRRGQEARLRCSPMKGHSHVYWYRQLPEEGLKFMVYLQKENIIDESGMPKERFSAEFPKEGPSILRIQQVVRGDSAAYFCASSLGTGFSPEQYFGPGTRLTVT.

V is TRBV6-6 and J is TRBJ2-3, with a possible D match to TRBD2 (5 bases). Between the trimmed V and J ends, which lost 5 bases and 2 bases, there was a span of 11 bases. Germline V gene data show CDR1 as MNHNY and CDR2 as SVGAGI (reference sequence). This CDR3 is 14 amino acids long. The CDR3 DNA reads TGTGCCAGCAGTCCTAGGACTGTCACAGATACGCAGTATTTT. Amino acids: CASSPRTVTDTQYF.

Worth noting for this clone: Mismatch with germline at one junction end may stem from a read error. Within the sample, other DNA sequences also encode this same CDR3. The chain couples TRBV7-3 to TRBJ2-7, with D uncertain. Germline loops: CDR1 SGHTA, CDR2 FQGTGA. The CDR3 extends over 14 amino acids. CDR3 DNA sequence: TGTGCTAGCAGCTTAACCGGGTCCTCCTACGAGCAGTACTTC. Amino acids: CASSLTGSSYEQYF. The full variable domain, in which reference TRBV7-3 and TRBJ2-7 provide the parts outside the CDR3, is GAGVSQTPSNKVTEKGKYVELRCDPISGHTALYWYRQSLGQGPEFLIYFQGTGAADDSGLPNDRFFAVRPEGSVSTLKIQRTERGDSAVYLCASSLTGSSYEQYFGPGTRLTVT.

The V gene is TRBV4-3, the J gene TRBJ1-5, with D possibly TRBD1 on 5 matching bases. The ends were cut back, 0 bases at V and 2 bases at J, with 8 bases in the middle. The CDR3 sequence is 15 residues long. The V gene's germline CDR1 is LGHNA and CDR2 YSLEER. CDR3 in DNA: TGCGCCAGCAGCCAAGATTGGGGCCGCAATCAGCCCCAGCATTTT. Residues: CASSQDWGRNQPQHF.

CDR3 sequence reads: CASSPDPGYSNQPQHF. The DNA of the CDR3 is TGTGCCAGCAGCCCTGATCCCGGTTATAGCAATCAGCCCCAGCATTTT. V gene TRBV9 combines with J gene TRBJ1-5, with no clear D. The CDR3 is 16 amino acids. Looked up from germline, CDR1 is SGDLS and CDR2 is YYNGEE. Trimming removed 4 bases at V and 0 bases at J, with 14 bases between.

This rearrangement joins TRBV27 to TRBJ1-6; D is perhaps TRBD1 (5 bases). Germline loops: CDR1 MNHEY, CDR2 SMNVEV (reference sequence). Deletions cut 6 bases from V and 4 bases from J, with 13 bases between. CDR3 length: 15 amino acids. CDR3 sequence: CASSPRDGYNSPLHF. In DNA, the CDR3 is TGTGCCAGCAGCCCCCGGGACGGTTATAATTCACCCCTCCACTTT.

A note on this clone: The sample contains more than one DNA sequence encoding this CDR3. The chain is built from TRBV6-5 and TRBJ1-1; 11 bases are a match to TRBD1. The CDR3 spans 15 residues. Germline assignment: CDR1 MNHEY and CDR2 SVGAGI. With V trimmed by 0 bases and J by 4 bases, 1 base remained unmatched. The CDR3 region is CASSYSGTGGTEAFF. The CDR3 nucleotides read TGTGCCAGCAGTTACTCGGGGACAGGGGGCACTGAAGCTTTCTTT.

The chain has TRBV6-5 and TRBJ2-6; D uncertain. Trimming took off 3 bases at V and 0 bases at J, with 9 bases between the two ends. CDR1 is MNHEY and CDR2 is SVGAGI in the germline V gene. The CDR3 loop spans 16 amino acids. This CDR3 reads CASSYSVNSGANVLTF. In DNA form, the CDR3 reads TGTGCCAGCAGTTATTCGGTAAACTCTGGGGCCAACGTCCTGACTTTC.

The CDR3 coding sequence is TGTGCCATCCAGGGGATGGGGGGACCGAACACTGAAGCTTTCTTT. This codes for CAIQGMGGPNTEAFF. The chain combines TRBV10-3 with TRBJ1-1; TRBD1 is a possible D gene (6 bases). CDR1 is ENHRY, CDR2 SYGVKD, per germline. The V gene lost 8 bases and the J gene lost 1 base, with 17 bases spanning the gap. CDR3 length: 15 residues.

The gene calls are TRBV5-1 and TRBJ1-1; possible D gene TRBD1, 5 bases. Per the germline V gene, CDR1 is SGHRS and CDR2 is YFSETQ. Trimming removed 6 bases from V and 1 base from J, with 10 bases in between. CDR3 length: 13 amino acids. The CDR3 sequence is CASTGQGNTEAFF. The CDR3 DNA reads TGCGCCAGCACCGGGCAGGGGAACACTGAAGCTTTCTTT.

The V gene is TRBV28, the J gene TRBJ1-4; no definite D call. The V gene's germline CDR1 is MDHEN and CDR2 SYDVKM. The CDR3 extends over 16 amino acids. V dropped 3 bases and J dropped 1 base, with 12 bases sitting between them. CDR3 amino acids: CASSFRGRVTNEKLFF. The CDR3 coding sequence is TGTGCCAGCAGTTTTCGGGGAAGAGTAACTAATGAAAAACTGTTTTTT.